This entry is about one TCR beta chain. Its target is unknown. The CDR3 spans 16 residues. The germline V and J ends were trimmed by 0 bases and 4 bases, with 16 bases remaining between them. Germline V gene lookup returns CDR1 SGHNT and CDR2 YYREEE (reference sequence). The sample originates from a study of siplizumab effects on memory and regulatory T cells. Study-wide results and limits: Naive T cells appeared more varied than memory cells and looked like key alloresponse contributors.

Method: immunoSEQ multiplex PCR; TCRdb's copy keeps in-frame clones and lacks some. The sample lists about 85,000 clones, approximately 95% occurring once. The rearrangement uses TRBV5-4 and TRBJ1-2, with a weak D call TRBD1 (5 bases). The clonotype was recovered from a human donor in good health. Sequenced sample: CD8+ T cells sorted from blood. CDR3: CASSLGLGLGVYGYTF. CDR3 in DNA: TGTGCCAGCAGCTTGGGGCTGGGACTTGGTGTCTATGGCTACACCTTC.